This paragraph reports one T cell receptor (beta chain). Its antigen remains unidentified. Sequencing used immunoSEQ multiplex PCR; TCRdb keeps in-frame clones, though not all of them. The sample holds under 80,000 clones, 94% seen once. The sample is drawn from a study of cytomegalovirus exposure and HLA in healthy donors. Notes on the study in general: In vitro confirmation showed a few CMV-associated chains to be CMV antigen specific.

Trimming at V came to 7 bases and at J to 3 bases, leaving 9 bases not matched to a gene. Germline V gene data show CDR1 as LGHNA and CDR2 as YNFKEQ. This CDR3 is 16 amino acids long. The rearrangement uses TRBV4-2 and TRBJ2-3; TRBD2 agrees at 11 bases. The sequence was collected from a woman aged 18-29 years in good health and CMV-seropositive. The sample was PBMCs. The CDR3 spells CASTNSLAGETDTQYF. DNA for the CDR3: TGTGCCAGCACCAACTCACTAGCGGGAGAGACAGATACGCAGTATTTT.